Sequencing of this T cell receptor beta chain was carried out in a study of shared clonotypes between healthy human individuals. V was trimmed by 0 bases and J by 5 bases, leaving 14 bases between them. The germline CDR1 and CDR2 sequences are SGDLS and YYNGEE. CDR3 length: 15 residues. TCRdb's copy holds only in-frame clones and misses some; the assay was immunoSEQ multiplex PCR. The sample has around 2,000,000 clones; about 95% are singletons. Cells designated naive CD8 were CD45RO-negative and were positively selected for CCR7, with terminally differentiated effector memory CD45RA+ cells excluded.

Sequencing was performed on naive CD8+ T cells sorted from blood. The chain joins TRBV9 to TRBJ1-2, with a possible D match to TRBD1 (6 bases). The receptor comes from a man between 18 and 29 years old in good health. CDR3 sequence (DNA): TGTGCCAGCAGCGTAGAGGGGACACTCATTTATGGCTACACCTTC. This gives the protein CASSVEGTLIYGYTF.